These 22 T cell receptor beta chains share one sample of origin, sequenced in a study of shared clonotypes between healthy human individuals. Naive CD8 cells were CD45RO-negative, positively selected for CCR7, excluding terminally differentiated effector memory CD45RA+ cells. The assay was immunoSEQ multiplex PCR, and TCRdb's table has in-frame clones only and misses some. The repertoire holds roughly 590,000 clones, with about 95% as singletons. The sequenced sample was naive CD8+ T cells sorted from blood. The receptors were gathered from a young woman in good health.

J is TRBJ1-6 and V is TRBV27; 7 nucleotides match TRBD1. Germline V lookup: CDR1 MNHEY, CDR2 SMNVEV (reference sequence). Losses at the gene ends were 6 bases for V and 7 bases for J; bases not matched to a gene: 9. CDR3 length: 15 residues. The CDR3 DNA sequence: TGTGCCAGCAGCTACACCAGGGGGATGAATTCACCCCTCCACTTT. Residues: CASSYTRGMNSPLHF.

CDR3 coding DNA: TGTGCCAGCTCGACCCCCCCGGGACAGGGGGGCAACACTGAAGCTTTCTTT. This translates into CASSTPPGQGGNTEAFF. The V call is TRBV18, the J call TRBJ1-1, with 11 bases that match TRBD1. Trimming cost V 6 bases and J 2 bases; bases outside gene matches: 11. Germline CDR1 and CDR2: KGHSH and LQKENI. CDR3 length equals 17 residues.

V is TRBV30 and J is TRBJ1-1; D gene uncertain. This CDR3 region has 11 residues. CDR1 is GTSNPN and CDR2 is SVGIG in the germline V gene (reference sequence). V gave up 2 bases and J gave up 11 bases, with 12 bases separating them. CDR3 loop: CAWSREQGAFF. In nucleotides, the CDR3 is TGTGCCTGGAGTCGGGAGCAAGGCGCTTTCTTT.

The chain carries TRBV10-2 and TRBJ2-7, with a tentative D call TRBD1 (6 bases). Germline CDR1 is WSHSY and CDR2 is SAAADI. V gave up 5 bases and J gave up 5 bases, with 10 bases separating them. There are 12 residues in the CDR3. CDR3 sequence reads: CASSIGQHEQYF. The CDR3 DNA reads as TGCGCCAGCAGTATCGGACAGCACGAGCAGTACTTC.

This clone is a singleton in its sample. The V gene is TRBV2, the J gene TRBJ1-1; 7 bases fit TRBD1. The CDR3 sequence is 14 residues long. Looked up from germline, CDR1 is SNHLY and CDR2 is FYNNEI. After removal of 11 bases from V and 2 bases from J, the junction contained 11 bases not matched to a gene. The CDR3 spells CAGTQGQANTEAFF. The CDR3, as DNA: TGTGCCGGAACTCAAGGACAGGCTAACACTGAAGCTTTCTTT.

V and J are TRBV11-2 and TRBJ2-7; 7 bases are shared with TRBD2. The CDR3 totals 15 residues. V dropped 1 base and J dropped 0; count of bases not matched to a gene: 3. Germline V lookup: CDR1 SGHAT, CDR2 FQNNGV. CDR3 nucleotides: TGTGCCAGCAGCTTAGGGCTAGCGGACTCCTACGAGCAGTACTTC. It codes for CASSLGLADSYEQYF.

This chain links TRBV10-3 with TRBJ2-1; TRBD1 matches 10 bases. Looked up from germline, CDR1 is ENHRY and CDR2 is SYGVKD. The length of the CDR3 is 17 residues. Trimming took 3 bases from V and 1 from J; bases not matched to a gene: 6. The CDR3 here is CAISDPLDRGSYNEQFF. CDR3 DNA sequence: TGTGCCATCAGTGACCCCCTGGACAGGGGGTCCTACAATGAGCAGTTCTTC.

The V gene is TRBV5-8, the J gene TRBJ2-5; D gene ambiguous. The length of the CDR3 is 13 residues. The germline V gene has CDR1 SGHTS and CDR2 YDEGEE. Trimming took 1 base from V and 2 from J, leaving 6 bases between them. The CDR3 loop is CASSLLEQETQYF. Written as DNA, the CDR3 is TGTGCCAGCAGCTTGCTAGAGCAAGAGACCCAGTACTTC.

The CDR3 region has the DNA TGCGCCAGCAGCTCGTCGGGACTCTCCTACGAGCAGTACTTC. Residues: CASSSSGLSYEQYF. The chain uses TRBV5-1 and TRBJ2-7, with TRBD2 as a possible D gene (6 bases). Germline V gene data show CDR1 as SGHRS and CDR2 as YFSETQ. The CDR3 is 14 residues long. V was trimmed by 3 bases and J by 0 bases, leaving 10 bases between them.

The rearrangement joins TRBV15 to TRBJ1-1; TRBD1 matches 9 bases. Germline CDR1 LNHNV, CDR2 YYDKDF (reference sequence). The CDR3 sequence is 16 residues long. V trimming: 1 base; J trimming: 4 bases; junction bases outside the gene matches: 7. The CDR3 DNA is TGTGCCACCAGCAGAGGGATAGACAGGGGGGCCACTGAAGCTTTCTTT. Encoded protein: CATSRGIDRGATEAFF.

The chain combines TRBV28 with TRBJ1-2; D perhaps matches TRBD1 (5 bases). Germline loops: CDR1 MDHEN, CDR2 SYDVKM. The V gene lost 1 base and the J gene lost 4 bases, with 7 bases spanning the gap. The CDR3 loop spans 13 amino acids. The CDR3 reads CASSLSGTYGYTF. CDR3 in DNA: TGTGCCAGCAGTTTATCCGGGACCTATGGCTACACCTTC.

This chain uses TRBV5-8 with TRBJ1-1; D is unresolved. V lost 9 bases and J lost 1, with 13 bases in between. The germline V gene has CDR1 SGHTS and CDR2 YDEGEE. This CDR3 is 13 amino acids long. The CDR3 is CATTSGANTEAFF. CDR3 bases: TGTGCCACCACTTCCGGCGCGAACACTGAAGCTTTCTTT.

This clone was observed once. The chain has TRBV27 and TRBJ2-1; D not certain. This CDR3 region has 14 residues. Germline V lookup: CDR1 MNHEY, CDR2 SMNVEV (reference sequence). Trimming removed 0 bases at V and 8 bases at J, with 11 bases between. The CDR3 region is CASSLSDGSYEQFF. CDR3 DNA sequence: TGTGCCAGCAGTTTATCGGACGGGTCCTATGAGCAGTTCTTC.

The chain has TRBV28 and TRBJ2-7; D gene uncertain. V was trimmed by 3 bases and J by 2 bases, leaving 11 bases between them. The germline CDR1 and CDR2 sequences are MDHEN and SYDVKM. The CDR3 sequence is 14 residues long. This chain's CDR3 is CASSLTASTYEQYF. The CDR3 region has the DNA TGTGCCAGCAGTTTGACCGCCAGTACCTACGAGCAGTACTTC.

The chain uses TRBV7-3 and TRBJ2-3, with 12 bases fitting TRBD2. V shed 5 bases and J 0 bases; nucleotides not matched to a gene: 3. The CDR3 has 16 residues. Looked up from germline, CDR1 is SGHTA and CDR2 is FQGTGA. CDR3 loop: CASSPGTSGSTDTQYF. The DNA for the CDR3 is TGTGCCAGCAGCCCCGGGACTAGCGGGAGCACAGATACGCAGTATTTT.

The J gene is TRBJ1-1, the V gene TRBV5-1; D gene unclear. The germline V gene encodes CDR1 SGHRS and CDR2 YFSETQ. The V gene lost 0 bases and the J gene lost 4 bases, with 16 bases spanning the gap. The CDR3 has 16 residues. CDR3 protein: CASSLAGVEGSTEAFF. Here the CDR3 DNA reads TGCGCCAGCAGCTTGGCCGGGGTAGAAGGCAGCACTGAAGCTTTCTTT.

This rearrangement joins TRBV2 to TRBJ1-1; TRBD1 matches at 7 bases. V was clipped by 4 bases and J by 6 bases; unmatched bases: 5. The germline gives CDR1 SNHLY, CDR2 FYNNEI. The CDR3 totals 13 residues. The CDR3 DNA sequence: TGTGCCAGCAGTGCTACAGGGGCCGCTGAAGCTTTCTTT. Its translation: CASSATGAAEAFF.

This clone appeared a single time. The V call is TRBV9, the J call TRBJ2-7, with D unresolved. This CDR3 is built from 14 residues. Trimming removed 0 bases at V and 3 bases at J, with 10 bases between. Per the germline V gene, CDR1 is SGDLS and CDR2 is YYNGEE. The CDR3, as DNA: TGTGCCAGCAGCGTAGGGGCAGCCAACTACGAGCAGTACTTC. Residues: CASSVGAANYEQYF.

The rearrangement joins TRBV7-9 to TRBJ2-7; 8 bases line up with TRBD2. This CDR3 region has 15 residues. The V gene's germline CDR1 is SEHNR and CDR2 FQNEAQ (reference sequence). Trimming took 1 base from V and 5 from J; bases not matched to a gene: 7. Here the CDR3 DNA reads TGTGCCAGCAGCTTAGGGGTGCGGGAGGAGGACGAGCAGTACTTC. Its translation is CASSLGVREEDEQYF. The full variable domain, completed using reference TRBV7-9 and TRBJ2-7, is DTGVSQNPRHKITKRGQNVTFRCDPISEHNRLYWYRQTLGQGPEFLTYFQNEAQLEKSRLLSDRFSAERPKGSFSTLEIQRTEQGDSAMYLCASSLGVREEDEQYFGPGTRLTVT.

The V call is TRBV19, the J call TRBJ2-1, with 9 positions matching TRBD2. The germline V gene encodes CDR1 LNHDA and CDR2 SQIVND (reference sequence). CDR3 length: 15 amino acids. The V gene end was trimmed by 10 bases and the J gene end by 2 bases; junction bases not matched to a gene: 9. CDR3 sequence: CATRGSGGPYNEQFF. The CDR3 DNA reads TGTGCCACCAGGGGTAGCGGGGGCCCCTACAATGAGCAGTTCTTC.

This rearrangement joins TRBV27 to TRBJ2-7, with 12 nucleotides matching TRBD2. With V trimmed by 2 bases and J by 1 base, 9 bases remained unmatched. The CDR3 consists of 18 residues. Looked up from germline, CDR1 is MNHEY and CDR2 is SMNVEV (reference sequence). In DNA, the CDR3 is TGTGCCAGCAGTTTAAGACTAGCGGGGGTCGACCCTTCCTACGAGCAGTACTTC. This encodes CASSLRLAGVDPSYEQYF.

A word on this clone: In the same sample, other DNA sequences code for this CDR3. This chain uses TRBV19 with TRBJ1-1, with D uncertain. The ends were cut back, 1 base at V and 0 bases at J, with 6 bases in the middle. The V gene's germline CDR1 is LNHDA and CDR2 SQIVND (reference sequence). There are 14 residues in the CDR3. This chain's CDR3 is CASSIAGMNTEAFF. The CDR3 nucleotides read TGTGCCAGTAGTATAGCGGGGATGAACACTGAAGCTTTCTTT.